The rows below give T cell receptor beta chains drawn from one sample of a study of T-cell reconstitution after alpha-beta-depleted transplantation in children. TCRdb redid the calling of the PCR reads with MiXCR, one entry per CDR3 protein. The table has 280,000 or so distinct CDR3 sequences, approximately 10% seen once. The sample here was peripheral blood, taken 180 days after TCRalphabeta/CD19-depleted stem cell transplant. Receptor source: a male patient aged 2 to 10 who had a stem cell transplant for chronic granulomatous disease, so the T cells may come from the graft donor. The CDR3 runs from the conserved cysteine through the conserved F or W. Each record gives: J gene, clone size, D gene, V gene, CDR3 protein, CDR3 DNA. A D gene is named only where the DNA matches it firmly. For some rows the clone size is stated as once, few or many, or as a class when expanded; others skip it.

TRBJ2-7 few TRBD2 TRBV11-2 CASRGAGVAAF TGTGCCAGCAGGGGAGCGGGAGTCGCGGCTTTC
TRBJ2-5 many TRBD2 TRBV6-5 CASSYVRGGQETQYF TGTGCCAGCAGTTACGTGCGGGGGGGTCAAGAGACCCAGTACTTC
TRBJ2-2 many . TRBV20-1 CSARARATGELFF TGCAGTGCTAGGGCTAGGGCCACCGGGGAGCTGTTTTTT
TRBJ2-7 many TRBD1 TRBV18 CASSPDRGAPYEQYF TGTGCCAGCTCACCCGACAGGGGAGCTCCCTACGAGCAGTACTTC
TRBJ2-1 many TRBD2 TRBV6-1 CASSDKYRTSGSNEQFF TGTGCCAGCAGTGATAAATACCGGACTAGCGGGAGCAATGAGCAGTTCTTC
TRBJ2-7 few . TRBV20-1 CSATAGEAYEQYF TGCAGTGCTACTGCAGGGGAGGCCTACGAGCAGTACTTC
TRBJ1-2 many . TRBV12-3/TRBV12-4 CASRSTGYLYGYTF TGTGCCAGCAGGTCCACAGGGTACCTCTATGGCTACACCTTC
TRBJ2-7 many . TRBV7-2 CASSPHYEQYF TGTGCCAGCAGCCCACACTACGAGCAGTACTTC
TRBJ2-7 few TRBD2 TRBV10-1 CASSATSGSGSYEQYF TGCGCCAGCAGTGCAACTAGCGGGAGCGGATCCTACGAGCAGTACTTC
TRBJ2-1 many TRBD2 TRBV7-9 CASSLEAGGPNEQFF TGTGCCAGCAGCTTAGAAGCGGGAGGGCCGAATGAGCAGTTCTTC
TRBJ1-2 many . TRBV7-3 CASSFRSGRVYGYTF TGTGCCAGCAGCTTCCGATCGGGGAGGGTCTATGGCTACACCTTC
TRBJ1-6 many . TRBV6-1 CASSAGVPYNSPLHF TGTGCCAGCAGTGCCGGGGTCCCCTATAATTCACCCCTCCACTTT
TRBJ1-2 many . TRBV29-1 CSVDYLNYGYTF TGCAGCGTTGATTATTTAAACTATGGCTACACCTTC
TRBJ2-5 many . TRBV28 CASISDISLGETQYF TGTGCCAGCATTTCAGACATCTCCCTGGGGGAGACCCAGTACTTC
TRBJ2-1 many TRBD2 TRBV28 CASSLSGTSGNEQFF TGTGCCAGCAGTTTAAGCGGGACTAGCGGCAATGAGCAGTTCTTC
TRBJ1-1 many . TRBV6-1 CASIASQNEAFF TGTGCCAGCATTGCGTCACAGAATGAAGCTTTCTTT
TRBJ2-7 many . TRBV6-2/TRBV6-3 CASSSFRHEQYF TGTGCCAGCAGTTCGTTCCGTCACGAGCAGTACTTC
TRBJ2-5 many . TRBV4-3 CASSRNLVQETQYF TGCGCCAGCAGCAGGAACTTGGTACAAGAGACCCAGTACTTC
TRBJ2-1 many TRBD1 TRBV7-2 CASSSRRDSPYNEQFF TGTGCCAGCAGCTCCCGACGGGACAGCCCATACAATGAGCAGTTCTTC
TRBJ2-3 . . TRBV7-3 CASSLSGLSKDTQYF TGTGCCAGCAGCTTAAGCGGATTGAGCAAAGATACGCAGTATTTT
TRBJ2-7 many . TRBV25-1 CASRARDSYEQYF TGTGCCAGCAGAGCCAGGGATTCCTACGAGCAGTACTTC
TRBJ2-7 many . TRBV28 CASKSPTYEQYF TGTGCCAGCAAGAGCCCCACCTACGAGCAGTACTTC
TRBJ2-1 few . TRBV20-1 CSAKRLGGRDTYNEQFF TGCAGTGCTAAGCGCTTGGGGGGTCGGGATACCTACAATGAGCAGTTCTTC
TRBJ2-6 many TRBD1 TRBV15 CATLRTGSGANVLTF TGTGCCACCTTGAGGACAGGGAGTGGGGCCAACGTCCTGACTTTC
TRBJ1-2 many . TRBV4-3 CASSPKETGITNYGYTF TGCGCCAGCAGCCCCAAGGAAACAGGGATTACGAACTATGGCTACACCTTC
TRBJ1-3 . . TRBV25-1 CAISELSSGNTIYF TGTGCCATCAGTGAATTATCCTCTGGAAACACCATATATTTT
TRBJ1-2 many . TRBV29-1 CSVYDRHHNYGYTF TGCAGCGTCTATGACAGGCACCATAACTATGGCTACACCTTC
TRBJ1-5 many . TRBV5-1 CASSLDTPDQPQHF TGCGCCAGCAGCTTGGATACCCCCGATCAGCCCCAGCATTTT
TRBJ2-7 many TRBD1 TRBV12-3/TRBV12-4 CASSFRTGSEQYF TGTGCCAGCAGTTTTCGGACAGGGTCCGAGCAGTACTTC
TRBJ1-4 many . TRBV25-1 CASSGHRTGLDEKLFF TGTGCCAGCAGTGGGCACAGGACCGGCCTGGATGAAAAACTGTTTTTT
TRBJ1-1 many TRBD1 TRBV15 CATSRDRGLLTEAFF TGTGCCACCAGCAGAGACAGGGGGCTTCTAACTGAAGCTTTCTTT
TRBJ2-2 many . TRBV14 CASRYLDSANTGELFF TGTGCCAGCAGGTATTTGGACAGCGCGAACACCGGGGAGCTGTTTTTT
TRBJ1-4 many TRBD1 TRBV7-9 CASSPWGTGNEKLFF TGTGCCAGCAGCCCTTGGGGGACAGGGAATGAAAAACTGTTTTTT
TRBJ1-4 many . TRBV24-1 CATSPAGQGNEKLFF TGTGCCACCAGTCCCGCGGGGCAGGGAAATGAAAAACTGTTTTTT
TRBJ2-5 many . TRBV20-1 CSARKQETQYF TGCAGTGCTAGGAAGCAAGAGACCCAGTACTTC
TRBJ1-1 many . TRBV5-6 CASSLGGRPNTEAFF TGTGCCAGCAGCTTGGGGGGGCGACCGAACACTGAAGCTTTCTTT
TRBJ2-2 many . TRBV9 CASSVGELVLTGELFF TGTGCCAGCAGCGTAGGGGAACTAGTTTTGACCGGGGAGCTGTTTTTT
TRBJ1-2 many TRBD1 TRBV27 CASSPRTGGVYGYTF TGTGCCAGCAGTCCGCGGACAGGGGGAGTCTATGGCTACACCTTC
TRBJ2-5 many . TRBV5-1 CASSPVNRVETQYF TGCGCCAGCAGCCCGGTCAATAGAGTTGAGACCCAGTACTTC
TRBJ2-1 many TRBD1 TRBV7-8 CASSPGQGYNEQFF TGTGCCAGCAGCCCGGGACAGGGGTACAATGAGCAGTTCTTC
TRBJ2-7 many TRBD2 TRBV7-2 CASSLKGLLYEQYF TGTGCCAGCAGCTTAAAGGGACTACTTTACGAGCAGTACTTC
TRBJ2-2 many . TRBV4-3 CASSQEVASGLDTGELFF TGCGCCAGCAGCCAAGAAGTCGCCTCCGGGCTTGACACCGGGGAGCTGTTTTTT
TRBJ2-7 few TRBD1 TRBV5-4 CASSPTGKSSYEQYF TGTGCCAGCAGCCCGACAGGGAAGAGCTCCTACGAGCAGTACTTC
TRBJ1-3 . . TRBV11-1 CPLWDGDSGNTIYF TGCCCCCTCTGGGACGGAGACTCTGGAAACACCATATATTTT
TRBJ2-1 many TRBD2 TRBV12-3/TRBV12-4 CASRPASGRATEQFF TGTGCCAGCAGACCCGCTAGCGGGAGGGCCACTGAGCAGTTCTTC
TRBJ2-6 many . TRBV11-2 CASSLVPVQGTGANVLTF TGTGCCAGCAGCTTAGTCCCGGTCCAGGGAACTGGGGCCAACGTCCTGACTTTC
TRBJ2-1 . . TRBV18 CASSPVITYNEQFF TGTGCCAGCTCACCCGTGATCACCTACAATGAGCAGTTCTTC
TRBJ2-5 . . TRBV20-1 CSALTAGSPETQYF TGCAGTGCGCTTACCGCAGGGAGTCCGGAGACCCAGTACTTC
TRBJ2-1 many TRBD2 TRBV12-3/TRBV12-4 CARGVAGVSYHYEQFF TGTGCCCGAGGGGTAGCGGGGGTTTCCTACCACTATGAGCAGTTCTTC
TRBJ2-4 many . TRBV7-2 CASSLSNRDFPKNIQYF TGTGCCAGCAGCTTAAGCAACAGGGATTTTCCCAAAAACATTCAGTACTTC
TRBJ1-6 many . TRBV20-1 CSASQTVGSNSPLHF TGCAGTGCTAGCCAGACAGTGGGATCAAATTCACCCCTCCACTTT
TRBJ2-1 many . TRBV7-3 CASSATGPSSYNEQFF TGTGCCAGCAGCGCTACAGGGCCTAGCTCCTACAATGAGCAGTTCTTC
TRBJ2-1 many . TRBV29-1 CSARQDRSNEQFF TGCAGCGCCCGCCAGGACAGATCCAATGAGCAGTTCTTC
TRBJ2-3 many . TRBV7-2 CASSLAYHLEWGTDTQYF TGTGCCAGCAGCTTAGCCTACCATCTAGAATGGGGCACAGATACGCAGTATTTT
TRBJ1-4 many . TRBV6-5 CASSLSGANEKLFF TGTGCCAGCAGTTTATCGGGAGCTAATGAAAAACTGTTTTTT